These 25 T cell receptor beta chains share one sample of origin, sequenced in a study of T-cell memory formation after mild COVID-19. TCRdb itself ran the 5' RACE reads through MiXCR, one entry per CDR3 protein. This sample carries about 200,000 distinct CDR3 sequences, 9.5% of them seen once, and the ten largest clones take approximately 3.3%. Sequencing was carried out using PBMCs or a T cell subset sorted from them (not recorded which). Receptors were obtained from a man aged 18-30 years who had mild COVID-19 (a few samples of this study predate the infection). Cell type and time point are not known.

The chain carries TRBV2 and TRBJ1-5; 11 bases agree with TRBD1. Germline-derived CDR1 and CDR2 are SNHLY and FYNNEI. The CDR3 contains 14 residues. V shed 6 bases and J 7 bases; nucleotides not matched to a gene: 5. CDR3 loop: CASSWGQGEQPQHF. CDR3 coding DNA: TGTGCCAGCAGCTGGGGACAGGGGGAACAGCCCCAGCATTTT. Combining the CDR3 with reference TRBV2 and TRBJ1-5 gives the whole variable domain EPEVTQTPSHQVTQMGQEVILRCVPISNHLYFYWYRQILGQKVEFLVSFYNNEISEKSEIFDDQFSVERPDGSNFTLKIRSTKLEDSAMYFCASSWGQGEQPQHFGDGTRLSIL.

This clonotype was seen a few times. V and J are TRBV29-1 and TRBJ2-3; the D call may be TRBD1 or TRBD2 (5 bases each). Looked up from germline, CDR1 is SQVTM and CDR2 is ANQGSEA. The CDR3 runs 14 residues. Trimming took 6 bases from V and 3 from J, leaving 16 bases between them. This CDR3 reads CSVASRGPTDTQYF. CDR3 in DNA: TGCAGCGTGGCCTCGAGGGGTCCGACAGATACGCAGTATTTT.

This clonotype was detected a few times. V gene TRBV7-6 combines with J gene TRBJ2-3, with 9 nucleotides matching TRBD2. Trimming at V came to 5 bases and at J to 4 bases, leaving 4 bases not matched to a gene. The CDR3 length is 14 residues. Germline V CDR1 and CDR2: SGHVS, FNYEAQ. The CDR3 protein is CASSPRGGADTQYF. CDR3 DNA: TGTGCCAGCAGCCCCCGCGGGGGGGCAGATACGCAGTATTTT. Complete variable domain (other parts from reference TRBV7-6 and TRBJ2-3): GAGVSQSPRYKVTKRGQDVALRCDPISGHVSLYWYRQALGQGPEFLTYFNYEAQQDKSGLPNDRFSAERPEGSISTLTIQRTEQRDSAMYRCASSPRGGADTQYFGPGTRLTVL.

J is TRBJ2-3 and V is TRBV7-2, with 14 nucleotides matching TRBD2. CDR3 length: 16 amino acids. Germline V CDR1 and CDR2: SGHTA, FQGNSA. With V trimmed by 4 bases and J by 6 bases, 6 bases remained unmatched. The DNA of the CDR3 is TGTGCCAGCAGCTCCGGACTAGCGGGGGGAGTGGATACGCAGTATTTT. Translation: CASSSGLAGGVDTQYF.

The chain employs TRBV3-1 and TRBJ2-7, with a tentative D call TRBD1 (7 bases). The ends were cut back, 0 bases at V and 9 bases at J, with 12 bases in the middle. Looked up from germline, CDR1 is LGHDT and CDR2 is YNNKEL (reference sequence). This CDR3 contains 13 residues. The DNA of the CDR3 is TGTGCCAGCAGCCAAGAACAGGGGCGGGGGCAGTACTTC. It codes for CASSQEQGRGQYF.

The V and J genes are TRBV4-1 and TRBJ2-3; TRBD2 matches at 9 bases. The V gene end was trimmed by 0 bases and the J gene end by 1 base; junction bases not matched to a gene: 5. CDR1 and CDR2 from the germline V gene are MGHRA and YSYEKL. This CDR3 is built from 17 residues. As DNA, the CDR3 is TGCGCCAGCAGCCAAGATCGGGTAGCGGGGGGCACAGATACGCAGTATTTT. This codes for CASSQDRVAGGTDTQYF.

The CDR3 nucleotides are TGTGCCAGCAGTTACACAGGTGGAAACACCATATATTTT. Its protein is CASSYTGGNTIYF. The gene calls are TRBV6-6 and TRBJ1-3; the D gene is possibly TRBD1 (5 bases). This CDR3 has 13 amino acids. Germline V CDR1 and CDR2: MNHNY, SVGAGI (reference sequence). The V end was cut by 2 bases, the J end by 3 bases, with 5 bases between.

This clonotype has only one observation. V usage is TRBV20-1 and J usage is TRBJ2-3, with 16 bases fitting TRBD2. CDR1 DFQATT and CDR2 SNEGSKA come from the germline V gene (reference sequence). The CDR3 totals 15 residues. J lost 3 bases, V lost 5 bases, and 2 bases had no gene match. The CDR3 DNA reads TGCAGTGCTGGGACTAGCGGGGGGGAGACAGATACGCAGTATTTT. This encodes CSAGTSGGETDTQYF.

The chain has TRBV30 and TRBJ1-2, with D unclear. The V gene lost 5 bases and the J gene lost 3 bases, with 7 bases spanning the gap. CDR1 and CDR2 (germline): GTSNPN, SVGIG (reference sequence). This CDR3 comprises 11 residues. The CDR3 DNA reads TGTGCCTGGTCACGTGACTATGGCTACACCTTC. Encoded protein: CAWSRDYGYTF.

In its sample, this clonotype ranks as medium-sized. This chain joins TRBV7-3 and TRBJ2-2, with 8 bases fitting TRBD2. With V trimmed by 4 bases and J by 7 bases, 8 bases remained unmatched. CDR1 and CDR2 from the germline V gene are SGHTA and FQGTGA. The CDR3 is 15 residues long. The CDR3 bases are TGTGCCAGCAGCTCCTCTCGGGGGGGAAGCGGGGAGCTGTTTTTT. Amino acid sequence: CASSSSRGGSGELFF.

This clonotype was counted ten times or more. The chain has TRBV7-2 and TRBJ2-7; D is unclear. Trimming pared 3 bases from V and 0 bases from J, leaving 9 bases between. CDR1 and CDR2 from the germline V gene are SGHTA and FQGNSA. This CDR3 spans 14 amino acids. The CDR3 here is CASSLSGASYEQYF. Here the CDR3 DNA reads TGTGCCAGCAGCTTGTCAGGTGCCTCCTACGAGCAGTACTTC.

The V gene is TRBV7-9, the J gene TRBJ2-3; D is unresolved. In germline, CDR1 is SEHNR, CDR2 FQNEAQ (reference sequence). The ends were cut back, 5 bases at V and 5 bases at J, with 14 bases in the middle. CDR3 size: 14 residues. CDR3: CASSPLPLLDTQYF. For the CDR3, the DNA is TGTGCCAGCAGCCCCCTACCTCTGTTAGATACGCAGTATTTT.

The J gene is TRBJ2-2, the V gene TRBV29-1; D gene ambiguous. The CDR3 totals 14 residues. From germline, CDR1 is SQVTM and CDR2 ANQGSEA. V lost 1 base and J 1 base, leaving 7 bases between the germline ends. CDR3 nucleotides: TGCAGCGTTGAAGTGGTGCAGAACACCGGGGAGCTGTTTTTT. As protein: CSVEVVQNTGELFF.

This rearrangement joins TRBV4-3 to TRBJ2-5, with a possible D match to TRBD1 (6 bases). The CDR3 is 14 amino acids. The germline CDR1 and CDR2 sequences are LGHNA and YSLEER. Trimming shortened V by 3 bases and J by 3 bases, and 11 bases separated the two germline ends. The CDR3 region has the DNA TGCGCCAGCAGCCATGGGGGCTCGAAAGAGACCCAGTACTTC. Encoded protein: CASSHGGSKETQYF.

This clonotype was detected only a few times. The chain recombines TRBV12-3 or TRBV12-4 with TRBJ1-4; possible D gene TRBD1, 6 bases. The CDR3 extends over 16 amino acids. Trimming shortened V by 6 bases and J by 7 bases, and 21 bases separated the two germline ends. The CDR3 spells CASSPWGGRGGEKLFF. The DNA for the CDR3 is TGTGCCAGCAGCCCATGGGGTGGCAGGGGAGGTGAAAAACTGTTTTTT.

This clonotype was counted at least ten times. The chain recombines TRBV10-3 with TRBJ2-3; D gene uncertain. CDR1 and CDR2 (germline): ENHRY, SYGVKD. The CDR3 is 11 residues long. Trimming took off 6 bases at V and 6 bases at J, with 7 bases between the two ends. The CDR3 DNA follows: TGTGCCATCAGGGAGAGGGATACGCAGTATTTT. It translates to CAIRERDTQYF.

This clonotype appeared a few times. The chain employs TRBV20-1 and TRBJ2-5; D is possibly TRBD1 or TRBD2 (5 bases each). The CDR3 is made up of 13 amino acids. Per germline, CDR1 DFQATT and CDR2 SNEGSKA (reference sequence). V dropped 5 bases and J dropped 0 bases, with 10 bases sitting between them. CDR3 in amino acids: CSALEGYQETQYF. The CDR3 region has the DNA TGCAGTGCTTTAGAGGGGTACCAAGAGACCCAGTACTTC.

This chain uses TRBV7-6 with TRBJ1-4; 10 bases align to TRBD1. The CDR3 extends over 15 amino acids. V was pared by 1 base and J by 6 bases, with 2 bases of the junction left unmatched. Germline-derived CDR1 and CDR2 are SGHVS and FNYEAQ. The CDR3 sequence: CASSLEGQGDEKLFF. The CDR3 DNA follows: TGTGCCAGCAGCTTAGAAGGACAGGGGGATGAAAAACTGTTTTTT.

This clonotype was seen a handful of times. The chain uses TRBV7-2 and TRBJ1-1; D uncertain. The CDR3 is 13 amino acids. Trimming left V 3 bases short and J 5 bases short, with 10 bases between. The germline gives CDR1 SGHTA, CDR2 FQGNSA. The chain's CDR3 is CASSFSAVTEAFF. The CDR3 nucleotides read TGTGCCAGCAGCTTTTCGGCCGTGACTGAAGCTTTCTTT.

This clonotype turned up a few times. This sequence joins TRBV28 and TRBJ1-2; tentatively, D is TRBD1 (6 bases). Deletions cut 5 bases from V and 8 bases from J, with 15 bases between. This CDR3 is 13 amino acids long. Germline assignment: CDR1 MDHEN and CDR2 SYDVKM. DNA for the CDR3: TGTGCCAGCAGTCCTAACAGGGTTCGAGGCTACACCTTC. As protein: CASSPNRVRGYTF.

V and J are TRBV18 and TRBJ2-3; 8 positions match TRBD1. Germline loops: CDR1 KGHSH, CDR2 LQKENI. The CDR3 loop spans 15 amino acids. Losses at the gene ends were 3 bases for V and 4 bases for J; bases not matched to a gene: 6. The CDR3 region has the DNA TGTGCCAGCTCACCGATGACAGGGGTTGCAGATACGCAGTATTTT. This sequence encodes CASSPMTGVADTQYF.

A note on this clonotype: A junction end diverges from the germline sequence, so it may reflect a read error. This chain joins TRBV10-3 and TRBJ1-2; D is possibly TRBD1 (5 bases). This CDR3 comprises 14 residues. Germline CDR1 reads ENHRY; CDR2 reads SYGVKD. The CDR3: CAIRESGDFYGYTF. In DNA form, the CDR3 reads TGTGCCATCAGGGAGTCCGGGGACTTCTATGGCTACACCTTC.

There are a few counts of this clonotype. This chain's CDR3 is CASSPSGSGTYNEQFF. In DNA, the CDR3 is TGTGCCAGCAGCCCTTCGGGGTCCGGCACCTACAATGAGCAGTTCTTC. The rearrangement uses TRBV11-3 and TRBJ2-1; D possibly corresponds to TRBD2 (5 bases). Germline-derived CDR1 and CDR2 are SGHNT and YENEEA. V lost 5 bases, J lost 2 bases, and 16 bases lay in between. This CDR3 region has 16 residues.

This clonotype was detected only a few times. The chain links TRBV19 to TRBJ1-4, with a weak D call TRBD1 (6 bases). The V and J ends lost 4 bases and 8 bases respectively, with 17 bases between them. The CDR3 spans 15 residues. Germline V gene sequence: CDR1 LNHDA, CDR2 SQIVND (reference sequence). Written as DNA, the CDR3 is TGTGCCAGTAGTACTAGGACAGTGAGTCGCGAAAAACTGTTTTTT. Amino acids: CASSTRTVSREKLFF.

The chain combines TRBV4-1 with TRBJ1-5; D is undetermined. The CDR3 has 16 residues. Germline CDR1 is MGHRA and CDR2 is YSYEKL. Trimming removed 3 bases from V and 3 bases from J, with 15 bases in between. In DNA form, the CDR3 reads TGCGCCAGCAGCCAGCCTCGTTATGGGCCCAATCAGCCCCAGCATTTT. It yields the protein CASSQPRYGPNQPQHF.